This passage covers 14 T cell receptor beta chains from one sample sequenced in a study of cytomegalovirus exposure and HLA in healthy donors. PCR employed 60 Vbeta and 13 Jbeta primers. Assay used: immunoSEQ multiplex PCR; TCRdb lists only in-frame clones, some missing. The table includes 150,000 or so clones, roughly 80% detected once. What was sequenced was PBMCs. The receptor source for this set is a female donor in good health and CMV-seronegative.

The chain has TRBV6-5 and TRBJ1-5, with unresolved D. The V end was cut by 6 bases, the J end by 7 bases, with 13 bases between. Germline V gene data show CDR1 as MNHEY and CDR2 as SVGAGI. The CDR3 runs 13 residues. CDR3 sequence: CASRVGAGQPQHF. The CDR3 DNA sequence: TGTGCCAGCAGGGTGGGAGCGGGGCAGCCCCAGCATTTT.

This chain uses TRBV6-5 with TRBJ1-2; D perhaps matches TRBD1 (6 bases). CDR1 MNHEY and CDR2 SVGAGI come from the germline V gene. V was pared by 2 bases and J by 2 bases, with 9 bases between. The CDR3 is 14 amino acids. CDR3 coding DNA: TGTGCCAGCAGTTACCAGGGGACAAACTATGGCTACACCTTC. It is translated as CASSYQGTNYGYTF.

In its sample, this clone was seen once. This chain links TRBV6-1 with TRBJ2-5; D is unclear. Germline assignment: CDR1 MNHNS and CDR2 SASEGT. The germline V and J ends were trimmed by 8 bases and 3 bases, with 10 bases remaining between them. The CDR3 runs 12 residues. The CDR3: CASSRREETQYF. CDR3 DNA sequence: TGTGCCAGCTCCCGACGGGAAGAGACCCAGTACTTC.

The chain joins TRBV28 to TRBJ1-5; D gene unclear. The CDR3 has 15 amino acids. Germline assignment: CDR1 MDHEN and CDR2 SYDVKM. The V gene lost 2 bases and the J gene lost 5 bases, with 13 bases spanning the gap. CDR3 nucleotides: TGTGCCAGCAGTTTAGTGAGGGCATCGTATCAGCCCCAGCATTTT. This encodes CASSLVRASYQPQHF.

The CDR3 DNA reads TGTGCCAGCAGCTTAGGGACAGGGCGGACTAATGAAAAACTGTTTTTT. It encodes CASSLGTGRTNEKLFF. The chain joins TRBV13 to TRBJ1-4, with 7 bases fitting TRBD1. CDR3 size: 16 residues. Trimming at V came to 0 bases and at J to 2 bases, leaving 3 bases not matched to a gene. Germline V gives CDR1 PRHDT, CDR2 FYEKMQ (reference sequence).

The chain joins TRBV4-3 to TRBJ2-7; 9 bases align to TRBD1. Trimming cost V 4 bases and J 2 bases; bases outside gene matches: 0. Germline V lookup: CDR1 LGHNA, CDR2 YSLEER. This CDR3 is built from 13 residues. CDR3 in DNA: TGCGCCAGCAGCCGACAGGGGGCCTACGAGCAGTACTTC. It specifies CASSRQGAYEQYF.

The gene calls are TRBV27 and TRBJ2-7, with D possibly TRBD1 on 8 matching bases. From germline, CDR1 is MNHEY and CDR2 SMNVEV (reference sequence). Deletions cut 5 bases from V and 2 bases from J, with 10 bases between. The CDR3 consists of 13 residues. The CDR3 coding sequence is TGTGCCAGCAGTACAGGGGGGGCCTACGAGCAGTACTTC. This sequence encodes CASSTGGAYEQYF.

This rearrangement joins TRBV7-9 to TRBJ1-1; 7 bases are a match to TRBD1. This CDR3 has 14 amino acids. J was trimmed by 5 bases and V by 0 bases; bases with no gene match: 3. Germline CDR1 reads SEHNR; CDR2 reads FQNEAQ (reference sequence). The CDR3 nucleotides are TGTGCCAGCAGCTTAGCAGGGGGCTGGACTGAAGCTTTCTTT. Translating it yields CASSLAGGWTEAFF.

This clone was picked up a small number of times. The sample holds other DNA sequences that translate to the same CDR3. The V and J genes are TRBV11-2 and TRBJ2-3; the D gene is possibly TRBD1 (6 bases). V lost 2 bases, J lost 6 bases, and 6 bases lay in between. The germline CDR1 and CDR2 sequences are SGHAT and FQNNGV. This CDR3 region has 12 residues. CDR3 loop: CASSLTGDTQYF. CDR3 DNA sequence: TGTGCCAGCAGCTTAACAGGGGATACGCAGTATTTT.

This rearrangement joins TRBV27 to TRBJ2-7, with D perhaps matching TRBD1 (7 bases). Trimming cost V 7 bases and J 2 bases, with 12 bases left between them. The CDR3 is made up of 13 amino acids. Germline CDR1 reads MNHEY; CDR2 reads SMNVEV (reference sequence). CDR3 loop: CASIQGGPYEQYF. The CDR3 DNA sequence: TGTGCCAGCATTCAGGGGGGCCCCTACGAGCAGTACTTC.

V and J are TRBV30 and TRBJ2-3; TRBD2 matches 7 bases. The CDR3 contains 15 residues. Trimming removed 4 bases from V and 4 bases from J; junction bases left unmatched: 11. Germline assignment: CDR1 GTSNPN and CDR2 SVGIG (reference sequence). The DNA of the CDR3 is TGTGCCTGGAATCCTAGAACGGGAGGAGCAGATACGCAGTATTTT. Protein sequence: CAWNPRTGGADTQYF.

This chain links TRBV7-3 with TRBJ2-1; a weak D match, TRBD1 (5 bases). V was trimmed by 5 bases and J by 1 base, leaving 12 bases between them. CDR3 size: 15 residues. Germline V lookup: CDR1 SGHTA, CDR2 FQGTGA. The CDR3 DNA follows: TGTGCCAGCAGCCCAGGGTGGGGTTCCTACAATGAGCAGTTCTTC. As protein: CASSPGWGSYNEQFF.

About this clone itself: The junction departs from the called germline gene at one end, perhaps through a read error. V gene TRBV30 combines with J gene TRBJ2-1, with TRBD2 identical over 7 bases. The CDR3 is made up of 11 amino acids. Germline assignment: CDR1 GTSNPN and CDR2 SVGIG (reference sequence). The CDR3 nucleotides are TGTGCCTGGAGTGGGAGCGGGGTGACCCTCTTC. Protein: CAWSGSGVTLF.

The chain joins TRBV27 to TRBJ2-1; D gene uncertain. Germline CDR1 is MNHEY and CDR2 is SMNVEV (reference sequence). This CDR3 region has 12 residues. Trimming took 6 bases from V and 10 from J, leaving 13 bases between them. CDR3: CASRDPAGEQFF. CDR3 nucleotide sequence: TGTGCCAGCAGAGACCCAGCAGGAGAGCAGTTCTTC.